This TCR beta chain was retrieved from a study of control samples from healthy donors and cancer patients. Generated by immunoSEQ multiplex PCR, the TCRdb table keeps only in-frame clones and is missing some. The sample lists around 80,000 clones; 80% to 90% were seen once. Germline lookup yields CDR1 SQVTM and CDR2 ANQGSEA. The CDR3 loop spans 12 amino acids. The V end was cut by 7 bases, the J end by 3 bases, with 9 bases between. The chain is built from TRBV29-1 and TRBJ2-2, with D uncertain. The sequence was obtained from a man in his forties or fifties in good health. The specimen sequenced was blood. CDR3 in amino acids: CSGQSYTGELFF. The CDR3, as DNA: TGCAGCGGCCAGAGTTACACCGGGGAGCTGTTTTTT.